This TCR beta chain was observed in a study of T cell responses to AZD1222 COVID-19 vaccine. General study points: The donors showed a predominance of white British ancestry and of females, with possible underestimation of clonal diversity.

This clone occurred a few times. Its antigen remains unidentified. The germline CDR1 and CDR2 sequences are MRHNA and SNTAGT. Trimming took 0 bases from V and 0 from J, leaving 2 bases between them. CDR3 size: 13 residues. The data were produced by immunoSEQ multiplex PCR, yet TCRdb's version contains in-frame clones alone and is incomplete. The table has over 35,000 clones, just under 80% seen once; the top ten hold about 20%. Sample: peripheral blood, taken 28 days after the second dose of the MenACWY control vaccine. This chain joins TRBV6-4 and TRBJ1-1, with no clear D. The clonotype comes from an adult who received the MenACWY meningococcal vaccine as a control. The CDR3 spells CASSDSMNTEAFF. The CDR3 DNA follows: TGTGCCAGCAGTGACTCGATGAACACTGAAGCTTTCTTT.